The present TCR beta chain was sequenced within a study of regulatory T cells in long-lasting Graves disease. Whole-study results and caveats: Researchers reported studying only peripheral blood, not thyroid tissue. Graves' patients with persistent disease showed TCR diversity lower than patients newly diagnosed.

Time point given: newly diagnosed GD, antithyroid drugs for less than 3 months. Extracted RNA from PBMCs served as the source of the TCR library. A blood draw put 8 to 10 milliliters of peripheral blood into EDTA tubes. This clonotype was counted at least ten times. Its cognate antigen is unknown. Libraries of TCR beta came from iRepertoire HTBI primers plus Arm-PCR of CDR3 regions. TCRdb reprocessed the multiplex PCR reads via MiXCR and lists one record per CDR3 protein. Among about 530,000 distinct CDR3 sequences, about 16% were seen once, and the ten largest hold roughly 25%. A further study also used this sample, focusing on T cells in Graves' hyperthyroidism and ophthalmopathy. That source notes: Not enrolled were patients with uncontrolled infection, other autoimmune disease, pregnancy or lactation.

The clonotype comes from a woman aged 35 to 59 with Graves disease. The source was peripheral blood mononuclear cells (PBMCs), collected at new diagnosis, from a patient treated with antithyroid drugs.

In nucleotides, the CDR3 is TGCGCCAGCAGCTTGGGGGAGTTCACAGATACGCAGTATTTT. This sequence encodes CASSLGEFTDTQYF. The chain employs TRBV5-1 and TRBJ2-3; D may be TRBD2 (5 bases). The CDR3 runs to 14 residues. The V end lost 0 bases, the J end lost 2 bases, and 7 bases lay between the germline ends. CDR1 and CDR2 (germline): SGHRS, YFSETQ.